One and the same sample provided the 3 T cell receptor beta chains below, sequenced in a study of shared clonotypes between healthy human individuals. The table came from immunoSEQ multiplex PCR; TCRdb's copy has only in-frame clones and leaves some out. The top ten hold 1.4% to 1.5% of the sample, which has roughly 1,100,000 clones, about 75% seen once. Sequenced material: memory CD4+ T cells sorted from blood. The subset was: CD45RA-negative fraction. The source is a man aged 18 to 30 in good health.

This chain uses TRBV30 with TRBJ1-1; D possibly corresponds to TRBD1 (5 bases). The CDR3 sequence is 13 residues long. V dropped 4 bases and J dropped 3 bases, with 12 bases sitting between them. The germline gives CDR1 GTSNPN, CDR2 SVGIG (reference sequence). CDR3 bases: TGTGCCTGGAACCCCAGGGTTGACACTGAAGCTTTCTTT. It encodes CAWNPRVDTEAFF.

The rearrangement links TRBV28 to TRBJ2-5; 8 bases align to TRBD2. The CDR3 length is 15 residues. V gave up 8 bases and J gave up 5 bases; unmatched junction bases: 13. Per germline, CDR1 MDHEN and CDR2 SYDVKM. The CDR3 protein is CASLPGGGWTETQYF. The DNA of the CDR3 is TGTGCCAGCCTGCCGGGCGGGGGGTGGACGGAGACCCAGTACTTC.

The gene calls are TRBV18 and TRBJ1-5, with D hard to call. Germline CDR1 reads KGHSH; CDR2 reads LQKENI. This CDR3 comprises 13 residues. V was clipped by 4 bases and J by 6 bases, with 10 bases between them. The DNA for the CDR3 is TGTGCCAGCTCACGAGAGATCGGTCAGCCCCAGCATTTT. Translation gives CASSREIGQPQHF.